This TCR beta chain was sequenced during a study of cytomegalovirus exposure and HLA in healthy donors. Study results and limitations: In a later analysis, TCR association rates varied by HLA locus: DRB1 most, HLA-C fewest. The study found most TCR sequences rare, yet found some public TCRs in many donors. In a later analysis, CMV-associated beta chains were mostly HLA-associated, it appeared. Three chains tied to CMV proved CMV antigen-specific in vitro.

Use of 60 Vbeta and 13 Jbeta primers characterized the PCR. The assay was immunoSEQ multiplex PCR, and TCRdb's table has in-frame clones only and misses some. The repertoire consists of 60,000 or so clones, with roughly nine tenths occurring once and the leading ten covering about 1.4%. V was pared by 4 bases and J by 4 bases, with 4 bases of the junction left unmatched. The CDR3 has 15 residues. Looked up from germline, CDR1 is SNHLY and CDR2 is FYNNEI. As concerns this clone: Its specificity is not known.

The sample comprised PBMCs. The chain joins TRBV2 to TRBJ2-5; 12 bases fit TRBD2. The TCR comes from a man aged 25 to 40 in good health and CMV-seropositive. The CDR3 DNA sequence: TGTGCCAGCAGTGGACTAGCGGGAGCACGAGAGACCCAGTACTTC. This sequence encodes CASSGLAGARETQYF.